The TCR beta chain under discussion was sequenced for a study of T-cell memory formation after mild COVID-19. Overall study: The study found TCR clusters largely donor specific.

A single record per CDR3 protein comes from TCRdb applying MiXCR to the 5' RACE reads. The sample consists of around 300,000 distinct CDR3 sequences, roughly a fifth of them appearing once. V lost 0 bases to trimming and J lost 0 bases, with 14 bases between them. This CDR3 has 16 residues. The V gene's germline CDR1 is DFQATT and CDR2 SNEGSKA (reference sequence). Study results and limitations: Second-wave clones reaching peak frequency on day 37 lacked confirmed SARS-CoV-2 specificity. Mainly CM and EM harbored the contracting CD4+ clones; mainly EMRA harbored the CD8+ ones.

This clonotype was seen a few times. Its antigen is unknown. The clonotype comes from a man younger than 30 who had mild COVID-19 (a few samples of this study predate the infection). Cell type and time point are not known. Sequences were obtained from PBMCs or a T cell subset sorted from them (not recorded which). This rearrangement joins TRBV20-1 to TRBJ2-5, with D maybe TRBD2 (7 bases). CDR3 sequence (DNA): TGCAGTGCTAGAGATAGGGGAGGGGGGCACCAAGAGACCCAGTACTTC. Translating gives CSARDRGGGHQETQYF.